This passage covers 9 T cell receptor beta chains from one sample sequenced in a study of T cell responses to AZD1222 COVID-19 vaccine. The repertoire was sequenced with immunoSEQ multiplex PCR; TCRdb's copy has only in-frame clones and lacks some. The data show fewer than 30,000 clones, with about 88% seen just once and approximately 8.6% held by the top ten. Specimen: peripheral blood, collected 28 days after the second AZD1222 dose. The receptor set was obtained from an adult who received the AZD1222 COVID-19 vaccine.

The genes are TRBV3-1 (or the pseudogene TRBV3-2) and TRBJ1-2; D not resolved. Trimming removed 6 bases at V and 4 bases at J, with 18 bases between. CDR3 length: 15 amino acids. Germline CDR1 reads LGHDT; CDR2 reads YNNKEL (reference sequence). DNA for the CDR3: TGTGCCAGCAGACCCACAAGGACCGCTCCCTATGGCTACACCTTC. This sequence encodes CASRPTRTAPYGYTF.

This chain connects TRBV12-3 or TRBV12-4 to TRBJ2-7; D not resolved. There are 12 residues in the CDR3. Trimming took off 2 bases at V and 5 bases at J, with 7 bases between the two ends. This chain's CDR3 is CASSLIQHEQYF. The DNA for the CDR3 is TGTGCCAGCAGTTTAATCCAACACGAGCAGTACTTC.

The J gene is TRBJ2-5, the V gene TRBV5-1; D is undetermined. The length of the CDR3 is 15 residues. Germline values: CDR1 SGHRS, CDR2 YFSETQ. V was trimmed by 0 bases and J by 4 bases, leaving 13 bases between them. The CDR3 here is CASSLGVTKGETQYF. DNA for the CDR3: TGCGCCAGCAGCTTGGGGGTCACAAAAGGAGAGACCCAGTACTTC.

The chain couples TRBV7-2 to TRBJ2-1, with D possibly TRBD1 on 6 matching bases. Germline CDR1 is SGHTA and CDR2 is FQGNSA. V was clipped by 3 bases and J by 7 bases, with 10 bases between them. CDR3 length equals 13 residues. CDR3 sequence (DNA): TGTGCCAGCAGCTTTAACAGGGATAATGAGCAGTTCTTC. Its protein is CASSFNRDNEQFF. The full variable domain, with the rest looked up from reference TRBV7-2 and TRBJ2-1, is GAGVSQSPSNKVTEKGKDVELRCDPISGHTALYWYRQSLGQGLEFLIYFQGNSAPDKSGLPSDRFSAERTGGSVSTLTIQRTQQEDSAVYLCASSFNRDNEQFFGPGTRLTVL.

The rearrangement links TRBV28 to TRBJ2-7; 7 bases are a match to TRBD2. The length of the CDR3 is 14 residues. V lost 6 bases and J lost 3; bases outside the gene matches: 8. Per germline, CDR1 MDHEN and CDR2 SYDVKM. The CDR3: CASSRAGLLYEQYF. The DNA for the CDR3 is TGTGCCAGCAGCCGGGCGGGACTACTCTACGAGCAGTACTTC.

The CDR3 DNA reads as TGTGCCAGCTCAGGGGGTAACACCGGGGAGCTGTTTTTT. It encodes CASSGGNTGELFF. J is TRBJ2-2 and V is TRBV18; D may match TRBD1 or TRBD2 (5 bases each). This CDR3 spans 13 amino acids. The V and J ends lost 5 bases and 2 bases respectively, with 6 bases between them. Germline CDR1 reads KGHSH; CDR2 reads LQKENI.

V is TRBV28 and J is TRBJ2-1; a weak D match, TRBD1 (6 bases). Germline values: CDR1 MDHEN, CDR2 SYDVKM. The V end lost 6 bases, the J end lost 2 bases, and 8 bases lay between the germline ends. The CDR3 is 13 residues long. DNA for the CDR3: TGTGCCAGCAGCTCAGGGGCCTACAATGAGCAGTTCTTC. Protein product: CASSSGAYNEQFF.

This clone came up once. CDR3 in amino acids: CASSIPGQGPYEQYF. The DNA for the CDR3 is TGTGCCAGTAGTATCCCCGGACAGGGGCCCTACGAGCAGTACTTC. This chain links TRBV19 with TRBJ2-7; 9 bases map to TRBD1. This CDR3 comprises 15 residues. CDR1 is LNHDA, CDR2 SQIVND, per germline (reference sequence). V shed 3 bases and J 2 bases; nucleotides not matched to a gene: 5.

The rearrangement joins TRBV3-1 (or the pseudogene TRBV3-2) to TRBJ1-1, with D unresolved. V was shortened by 2 bases and J by 6 bases, with 7 bases between the two germline ends. The CDR3 contains 12 residues. CDR1 and CDR2 (germline): LGHDT, YNNKEL (reference sequence). The CDR3 bases are TGTGCCAGCAGCCAACCACCCTCTGAAGCTTTCTTT. Its protein product is CASSQPPSEAFF.